The present T cell receptor (beta chain) was sequenced within a study of blood T cell repertoires in COVID-19. As for the study in general: Specimens from acute and convalescent COVID-19 originated in the United States, Italy and Spain. Sources were T cells, B-cell-depleted T cells, or PBMCs; the material itself was cDNA or gDNA.

Germline V gene lookup returns CDR1 ENHRY and CDR2 SYGVKD. V dropped 0 bases and J dropped 4 bases, with 9 bases sitting between them. CDR3 length equals 15 residues. In the authors' methods: The authors estimated nucleated cell counts from reference gene primer amplification. Clones were read by immunoSEQ multiplex PCR, and TCRdb kept only the in-frame ones, dropping some. The D gene and trimming were derived from the DNA, and the V and J assignments and clone size from that table. This repertoire shows 90,000 to 150,000 clones, around 86% found once; its top ten account for approximately 10%. The chain is built from TRBV10-3 and TRBJ2-2; D remains ambiguous. Sequencing used peripheral blood. This receptor was taken from an elderly man with acute or convalescent COVID-19. CDR3 coding DNA: TGTGCCATCAGTGAGTCTCCTAGTCCCACCGGGGAGCTGTTTTTT. This sequence encodes CAISESPSPTGELFF.